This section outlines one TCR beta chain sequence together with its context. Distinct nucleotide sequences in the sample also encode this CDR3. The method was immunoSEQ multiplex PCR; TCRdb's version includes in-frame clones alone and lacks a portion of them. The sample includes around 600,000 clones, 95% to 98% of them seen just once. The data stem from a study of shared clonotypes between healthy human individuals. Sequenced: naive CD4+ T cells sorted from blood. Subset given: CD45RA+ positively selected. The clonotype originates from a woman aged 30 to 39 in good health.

The CDR3 here is CASSLSGGTYEQYF. The CDR3 DNA follows: TGTGCCAGCAGTCTTTCAGGGGGGACCTACGAGCAGTACTTC. The V call is TRBV27, the J call TRBJ2-7; TRBD1 might be the D (7 bases). The ends were cut back, 5 bases at V and 2 bases at J, with 13 bases in the middle. CDR3 length: 14 amino acids. From germline, CDR1 is MNHEY and CDR2 SMNVEV (reference sequence).